The T cell receptor beta chain under discussion was sequenced for a study of T cells in Graves' hyperthyroidism and ophthalmopathy. Germline CDR1 is DFQATT and CDR2 is SNEGSKA (reference sequence). The CDR3 contains 18 residues. The ends lost 0 bases at V and 2 bases at J; junction bases unmatched: 6. TCR beta CDR3 regions were amplified from RNA. First-round RT-PCR with HTBI primers amplified the TCR CDR3 region. TCRdb analysed the multiplex PCR reads with MiXCR anew, one entry per CDR3 protein. The table has fewer than 850,000 distinct CDR3 sequences, roughly 17% seen once; the top ten hold around 15%.

This sequence originates from a man aged 50-60 years with Graves' hyperthyroidism. The chain carries TRBV20-1 and TRBJ2-6, with 11 bases aligning to TRBD1. The sequencing input was blood. The CDR3 spells CSARDLWDRGTGANVLTF. The DNA of the CDR3 is TGCAGTGCTAGAGATCTTTGGGACAGGGGGACTGGGGCCAACGTCCTGACTTTC.